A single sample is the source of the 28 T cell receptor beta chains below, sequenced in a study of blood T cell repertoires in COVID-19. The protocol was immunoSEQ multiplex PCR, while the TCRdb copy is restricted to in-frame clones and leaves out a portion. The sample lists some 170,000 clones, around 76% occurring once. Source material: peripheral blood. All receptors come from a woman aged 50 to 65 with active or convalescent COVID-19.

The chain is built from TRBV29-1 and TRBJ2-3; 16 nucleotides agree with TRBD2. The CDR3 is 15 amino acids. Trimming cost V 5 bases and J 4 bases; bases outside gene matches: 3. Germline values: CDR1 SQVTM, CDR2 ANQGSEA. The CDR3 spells CSVPGTSGGADTQYF. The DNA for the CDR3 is TGCAGCGTTCCCGGGACTAGCGGGGGGGCAGATACGCAGTATTTT.

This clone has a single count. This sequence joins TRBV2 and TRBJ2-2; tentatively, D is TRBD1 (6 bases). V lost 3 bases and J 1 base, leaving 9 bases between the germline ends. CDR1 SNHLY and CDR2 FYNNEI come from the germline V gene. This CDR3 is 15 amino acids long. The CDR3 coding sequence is TGTGCCAGCAGTGAGGACAGACTGAACACCGGGGAGCTGTTTTTT. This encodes CASSEDRLNTGELFF.

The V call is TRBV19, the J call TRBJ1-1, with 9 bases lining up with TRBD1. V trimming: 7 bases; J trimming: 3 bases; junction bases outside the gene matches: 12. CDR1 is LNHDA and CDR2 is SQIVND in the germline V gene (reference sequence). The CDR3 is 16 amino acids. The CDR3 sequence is CASISLRQGDYTEAFF. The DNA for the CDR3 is TGTGCCAGTATTTCTCTGCGACAGGGGGATTACACTGAAGCTTTCTTT.

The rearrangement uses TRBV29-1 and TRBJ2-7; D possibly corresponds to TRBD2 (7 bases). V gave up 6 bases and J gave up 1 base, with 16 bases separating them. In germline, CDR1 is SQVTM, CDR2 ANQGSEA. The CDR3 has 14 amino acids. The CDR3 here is CSVGGGTVSYEQYF. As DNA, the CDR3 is TGCAGCGTGGGGGGGGGCACGGTTTCCTACGAGCAGTACTTC.

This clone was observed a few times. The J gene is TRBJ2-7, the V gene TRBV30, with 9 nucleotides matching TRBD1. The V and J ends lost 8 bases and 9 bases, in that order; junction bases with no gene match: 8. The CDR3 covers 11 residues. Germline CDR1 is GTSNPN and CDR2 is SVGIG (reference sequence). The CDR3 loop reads CALGTGRRQYF. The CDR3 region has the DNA TGTGCCCTAGGGACAGGGAGACGGCAGTACTTC. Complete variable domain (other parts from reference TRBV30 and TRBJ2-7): SQTIHQWPATLVQPVGSPLSLECTVEGTSNPNLYWYRQAAGRGLQLLFYSVGIGQISSEVPQNLSASRPQDRQFILSSKKLLLSDSGFYLCALGTGRRQYFGPGTRLTVT.

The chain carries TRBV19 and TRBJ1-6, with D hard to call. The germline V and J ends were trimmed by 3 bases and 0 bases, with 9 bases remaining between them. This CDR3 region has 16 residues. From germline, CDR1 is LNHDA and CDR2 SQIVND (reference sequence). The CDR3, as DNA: TGTGCCAGTAGTATCGTGAGGGTCTCCTATAATTCACCCCTCCACTTT. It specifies CASSIVRVSYNSPLHF.

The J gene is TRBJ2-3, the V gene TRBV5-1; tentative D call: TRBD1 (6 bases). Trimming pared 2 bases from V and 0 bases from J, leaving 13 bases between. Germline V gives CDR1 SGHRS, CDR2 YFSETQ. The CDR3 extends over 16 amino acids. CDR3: CASSLGGTSSTDTQYF. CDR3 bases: TGCGCCAGCAGCTTAGGGGGAACTTCTAGCACAGATACGCAGTATTTT.

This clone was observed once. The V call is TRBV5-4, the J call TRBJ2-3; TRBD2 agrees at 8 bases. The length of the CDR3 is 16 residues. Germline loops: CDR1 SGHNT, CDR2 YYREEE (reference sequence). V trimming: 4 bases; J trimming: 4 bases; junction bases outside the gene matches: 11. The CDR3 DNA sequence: TGTGCCAGCAGCGGTGTGGGCGGGGGGCTATCAGATACGCAGTATTTT. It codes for CASSGVGGGLSDTQYF.

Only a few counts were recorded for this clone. CDR3 residues: CASSPLWVATYEQYF. In DNA, the CDR3 is TGTGCCAGCAGTCCCCTATGGGTAGCTACCTACGAGCAGTACTTC. The chain couples TRBV7-2 to TRBJ2-7; no definite D call. The CDR3 spans 15 residues. V lost 6 bases and J lost 2, with 17 bases in between. Germline V gene data show CDR1 as SGHTA and CDR2 as FQGNSA. The full variable domain, its missing parts supplied by reference TRBV7-2 and TRBJ2-7, is GAGVSQSPSNKVTEKGKDVELRCDPISGHTALYWYRQSLGQGLEFLIYFQGNSAPDKSGLPSDRFSAERTGGSVSTLTIQRTQQEDSAVYLCASSPLWVATYEQYFGPGTRLTVT.

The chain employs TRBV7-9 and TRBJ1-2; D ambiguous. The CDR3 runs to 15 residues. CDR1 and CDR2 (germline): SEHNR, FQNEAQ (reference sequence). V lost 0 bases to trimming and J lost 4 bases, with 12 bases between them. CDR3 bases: TGTGCCAGCAGCTTAGCGCCGGGGTTAGCCTATGGCTACACCTTC. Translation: CASSLAPGLAYGYTF.

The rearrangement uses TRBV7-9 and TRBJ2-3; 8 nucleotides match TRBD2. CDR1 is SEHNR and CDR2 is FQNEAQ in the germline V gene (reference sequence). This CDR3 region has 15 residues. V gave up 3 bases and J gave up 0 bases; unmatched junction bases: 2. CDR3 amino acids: CASSFPSGSTDTQYF. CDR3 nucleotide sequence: TGTGCCAGCAGCTTCCCTAGCGGGAGCACAGATACGCAGTATTTT.

DNA for the CDR3: TGTGCCAGCAGGGCAGGGGGAACGTCGGCTTTCTTT. Residues: CASRAGGTSAFF. The chain is built from TRBV6-5 and TRBJ1-1; 7 nucleotides align to TRBD1. The J segment lost 11 bases and the V segment lost 6 bases, leaving 9 bases of the junction unmatched. Germline CDR1 and CDR2: MNHEY and SVGAGI. This CDR3 spans 12 amino acids.

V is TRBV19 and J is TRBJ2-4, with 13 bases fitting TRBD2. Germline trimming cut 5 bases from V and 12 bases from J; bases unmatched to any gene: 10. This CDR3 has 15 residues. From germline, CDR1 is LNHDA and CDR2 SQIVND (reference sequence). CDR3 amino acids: CASSPPGLAGTSQYF. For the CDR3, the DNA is TGTGCCAGTAGTCCCCCGGGACTAGCGGGAACCTCTCAGTACTTC. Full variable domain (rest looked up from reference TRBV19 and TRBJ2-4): DGGITQSPKYLFRKEGQNVTLSCEQNLNHDAMYWYRQDPGQGLRLIYYSQIVNDFQKGDIAEGYSVSREKKESFPLTVTSAQKNPTAFYLCASSPPGLAGTSQYFGAGTRLSVL.

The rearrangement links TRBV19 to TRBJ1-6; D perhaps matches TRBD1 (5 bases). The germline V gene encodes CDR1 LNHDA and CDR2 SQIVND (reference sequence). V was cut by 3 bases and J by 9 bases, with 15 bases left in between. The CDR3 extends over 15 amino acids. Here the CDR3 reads CASSISGRVGSPLHF. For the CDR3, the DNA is TGTGCCAGTAGTATTTCTGGCAGGGTCGGTTCACCCCTCCACTTT.

CDR3 nucleotides: TGTGCCAGCACAACCAGTGGTAGCAGCACCCACATTCAGTACTTC. Translated, it gives CASTTSGSSTHIQYF. The chain recombines TRBV2 with TRBJ2-4; D gene unclear. The CDR3 length is 15 residues. Germline assignment: CDR1 SNHLY and CDR2 FYNNEI. V was shortened by 7 bases and J by 8 bases, with 21 bases between the two germline ends.

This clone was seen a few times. CDR3 coding DNA: TGTGCCAGCAGTGAATCGGGGACAGGGAACAATGAGCAGTTCTTC. Translation: CASSESGTGNNEQFF. The chain joins TRBV2 to TRBJ2-1; TRBD1 matches 9 bases. The CDR3 has 15 amino acids. Germline-derived CDR1 and CDR2 are SNHLY and FYNNEI. V lost 2 bases, J lost 5 bases, and 4 bases stayed unmatched.

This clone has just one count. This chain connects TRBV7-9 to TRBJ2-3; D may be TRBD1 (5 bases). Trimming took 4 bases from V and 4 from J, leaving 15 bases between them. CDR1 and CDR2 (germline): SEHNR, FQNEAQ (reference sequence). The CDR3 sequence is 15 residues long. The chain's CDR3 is CASSSQFGAADTQYF. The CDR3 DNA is TGTGCCAGCAGCTCTCAATTTGGGGCTGCAGATACGCAGTATTTT.

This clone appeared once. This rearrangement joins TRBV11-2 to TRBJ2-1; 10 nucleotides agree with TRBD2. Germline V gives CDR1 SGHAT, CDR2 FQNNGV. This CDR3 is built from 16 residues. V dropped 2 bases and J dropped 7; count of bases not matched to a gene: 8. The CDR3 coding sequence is TGTGCCAGCAGCTTAAGTCTAGCGGGGGTTACTAATGAGCAGTTCTTC. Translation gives CASSLSLAGVTNEQFF.

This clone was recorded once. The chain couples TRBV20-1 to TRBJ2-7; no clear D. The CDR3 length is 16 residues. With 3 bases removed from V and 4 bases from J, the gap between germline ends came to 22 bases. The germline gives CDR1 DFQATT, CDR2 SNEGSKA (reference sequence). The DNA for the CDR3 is TGCAGTGCTAGTCCCCTCCGCGTAGAGCAAAGTTACGAGCAGTACTTC. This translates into CSASPLRVEQSYEQYF.

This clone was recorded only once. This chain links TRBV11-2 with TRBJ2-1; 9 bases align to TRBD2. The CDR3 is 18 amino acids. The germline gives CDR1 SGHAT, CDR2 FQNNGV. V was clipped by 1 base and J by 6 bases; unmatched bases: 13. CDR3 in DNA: TGTGCCAGCAGCTTAGGTCTGGGCGGGGGGGCCTTCGGCAATGAGCAGTTCTTC. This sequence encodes CASSLGLGGGAFGNEQFF. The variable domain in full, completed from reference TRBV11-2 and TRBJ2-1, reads EAGVAQSPRYKIIEKRQSVAFWCNPISGHATLYWYQQILGQGPKLLIQFQNNGVVDDSQLPKDRFSAERLKGVDSTLKIQPAKLEDSAVYLCASSLGLGGGAFGNEQFFGPGTRLTVL.

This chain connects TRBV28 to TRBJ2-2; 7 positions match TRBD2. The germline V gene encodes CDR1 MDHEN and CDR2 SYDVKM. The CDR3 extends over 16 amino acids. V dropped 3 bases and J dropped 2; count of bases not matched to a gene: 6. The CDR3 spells CASSFLRGSNTGELFF. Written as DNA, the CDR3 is TGTGCCAGCAGTTTTCTTCGCGGGAGTAACACCGGGGAGCTGTTTTTT.

The CDR3 here is CASSTPTKPNTEAFF. Written as DNA, the CDR3 is TGTGCCAGCAGTACCCCGACTAAACCGAACACTGAAGCTTTCTTT. The gene calls are TRBV28 and TRBJ1-1, with no clear D. Trimming removed 5 bases from V and 1 base from J, with 14 bases in between. The CDR3 length is 15 residues. Germline assignment: CDR1 MDHEN and CDR2 SYDVKM.

CDR3 sequence: CSARRGAEAFF. The CDR3 region has the DNA TGCAGTGCTAGAAGGGGTGCCGAAGCTTTCTTT. This chain joins TRBV20-1 and TRBJ1-1; possible D gene TRBD1, 5 bases. CDR3 length: 11 residues. Germline V gene data show CDR1 as DFQATT and CDR2 as SNEGSKA (reference sequence). V lost 2 bases, J lost 8 bases, and 9 bases lay in between.

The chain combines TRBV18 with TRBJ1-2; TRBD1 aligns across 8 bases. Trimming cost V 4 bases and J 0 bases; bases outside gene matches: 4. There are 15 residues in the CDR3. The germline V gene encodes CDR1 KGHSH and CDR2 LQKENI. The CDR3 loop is CASSLGQGANYGYTF. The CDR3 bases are TGTGCCAGCTCACTAGGACAGGGAGCTAACTATGGCTACACCTTC.

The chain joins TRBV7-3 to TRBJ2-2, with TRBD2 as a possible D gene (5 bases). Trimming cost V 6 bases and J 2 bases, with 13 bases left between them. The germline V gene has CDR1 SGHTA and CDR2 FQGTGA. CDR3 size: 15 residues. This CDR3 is CASRQARGNTGELFF. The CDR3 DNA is TGTGCCAGCAGACAAGCCCGGGGAAACACCGGGGAGCTGTTTTTT.

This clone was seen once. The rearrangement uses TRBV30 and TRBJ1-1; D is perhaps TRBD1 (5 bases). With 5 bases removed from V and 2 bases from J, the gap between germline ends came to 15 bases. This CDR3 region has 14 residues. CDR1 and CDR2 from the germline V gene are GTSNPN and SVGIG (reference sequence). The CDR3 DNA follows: TGTGCCTGGGCCTTGGGGCGGGGTAACACTGAAGCTTTCTTT. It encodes CAWALGRGNTEAFF.

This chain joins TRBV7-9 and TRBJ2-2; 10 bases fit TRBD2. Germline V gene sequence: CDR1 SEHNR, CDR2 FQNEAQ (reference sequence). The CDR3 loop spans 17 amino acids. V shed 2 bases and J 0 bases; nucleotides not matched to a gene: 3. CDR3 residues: CASSLRTSGSNTGELFF. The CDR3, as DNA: TGTGCCAGCAGCTTACGGACTAGCGGATCGAACACCGGGGAGCTGTTTTTT.

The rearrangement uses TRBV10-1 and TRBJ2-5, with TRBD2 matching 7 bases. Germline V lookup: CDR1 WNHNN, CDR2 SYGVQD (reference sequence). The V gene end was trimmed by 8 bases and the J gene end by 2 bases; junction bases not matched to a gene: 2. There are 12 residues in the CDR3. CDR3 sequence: CASPAGQETQYF. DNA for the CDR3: TGCGCCAGCCCAGCGGGACAAGAGACCCAGTACTTC.